One and the same sample provided the 10 T cell receptor beta chains below, sequenced in a study of beta chain features in type 1 diabetes. Regarding the study as a whole: Moderately but significantly shorter TCRB CDR3s were found in Type 1 diabetes patients in all four CD4+ subsets.

Reverse transcription of all isolated RNA meant that expressed TCRB transcripts were sequenced. Some clones are missing from TCRdb's copy, which holds only in-frame ones; the method was immunoSEQ multiplex PCR. The sample has approximately 170,000 clones, roughly 60% seen once; the top ten hold roughly 0.095%. These receptors' targets are unknown. Sequencing used naive CD4+ T cells from blood. The receptors here all came from a man younger than 45 with type 1 diabetes.

This sequence joins TRBV7-2 and TRBJ1-5; D may be TRBD1 (6 bases). This CDR3 has 15 residues. The germline V gene has CDR1 SGHTA and CDR2 FQGNSA. Deletions cut 5 bases from V and 1 base from J, with 12 bases between. The CDR3 sequence is CASSQQGWSNQPQHF. In DNA form, the CDR3 reads TGTGCCAGCAGCCAACAGGGTTGGAGCAATCAGCCCCAGCATTTT.

In its sample, this clone was seen a few times. The chain carries TRBV29-1 and TRBJ2-1, with a possible D match to TRBD2 (6 bases). The V gene's germline CDR1 is SQVTM and CDR2 ANQGSEA. Deletions cut 7 bases from V and 9 bases from J, with 13 bases between. The CDR3 has 11 residues. The CDR3: CSDLEGTEQFF. In DNA form, the CDR3 reads TGCAGCGACTTGGAGGGGACTGAGCAGTTCTTC.

The V gene is TRBV7-9, the J gene TRBJ2-3; D remains unclear. The CDR3 sequence is 14 residues long. Trimming shortened V by 2 bases and J by 1 base, and 7 bases separated the two germline ends. The germline CDR1 and CDR2 sequences are SEHNR and FQNEAQ (reference sequence). The CDR3 DNA reads as TGTGCCAGCAGCTTACCTGGAGGCACAGATACGCAGTATTTT. Translation: CASSLPGGTDTQYF.

The chain couples TRBV29-1 to TRBJ2-7; 7 bases match TRBD2. J lost 4 bases, V lost 1 base, and 10 bases had no gene match. Germline V gene data show CDR1 as SQVTM and CDR2 as ANQGSEA. This CDR3 is built from 15 residues. CDR3 coding DNA: TGCAGCGTTGAAGTCGGGGGGACGGCCAGATACGAGCAGTACTTC. This gives the protein CSVEVGGTARYEQYF.

The table lists this clone with a few counts. This rearrangement joins TRBV9 to TRBJ2-5; TRBD2 matches at 7 bases. J gave up 6 bases and V 2 bases, and 16 bases lay outside the gene matches. The CDR3 is made up of 17 amino acids. Germline V gene data show CDR1 as SGDLS and CDR2 as YYNGEE. The CDR3 coding sequence is TGTGCCAGCAGCGTGGACGAGCGGGGACCGAAAAGGAAGACCCAGTACTTC. The encoded protein is CASSVDERGPKRKTQYF.

V gene TRBV9 combines with J gene TRBJ2-7; no definite D call. Germline CDR1 SGDLS, CDR2 YYNGEE. The CDR3 consists of 14 residues. Trimming cost V 0 bases and J 2 bases, with 9 bases left between them. CDR3 DNA: TGTGCCAGCAGCGTAGAGGCTGCTACCTACGAGCAGTACTTC. Amino acids: CASSVEAATYEQYF.

This clone was recorded only once. CDR3: CASSVSPYNEQFF. In DNA form, the CDR3 reads TGTGCCAGCAGCGTATCCCCCTACAATGAGCAGTTCTTC. The V call is TRBV9, the J call TRBJ2-1, with D unclear. Deletions cut 1 base from V and 2 bases from J, with 4 bases between. The CDR3 runs to 13 residues. The germline V gene has CDR1 SGDLS and CDR2 YYNGEE.

V gene TRBV9 combines with J gene TRBJ2-3; D is perhaps TRBD1 or TRBD2 (5 bases each). The CDR3 contains 16 residues. V dropped 0 bases and J dropped 5 bases, with 16 bases sitting between them. CDR1 is SGDLS and CDR2 is YYNGEE in the germline V gene. The CDR3, as DNA: TGTGCCAGCAGCGTAGGAGGGGATCTTTCTTTAGATACGCAGTATTTT. This encodes CASSVGGDLSLDTQYF.

The gene calls are TRBV6-6 and TRBJ2-7, with D maybe TRBD1 (5 bases). The CDR3 spans 15 residues. Germline assignment: CDR1 MNHNY and CDR2 SVGAGI (reference sequence). V gave up 3 bases and J gave up 0 bases, with 12 bases separating them. CDR3 bases: TGTGCCAGCAGTTATGCAGGCGACAGCTCCTACGAGCAGTACTTC. It encodes CASSYAGDSSYEQYF.

The gene calls are TRBV11-2 and TRBJ2-1, with D tentatively TRBD2 (5 bases). The CDR3 runs to 13 residues. V shed 5 bases and J shed 7 bases, with 12 bases lying between them. The germline V gene encodes CDR1 SGHAT and CDR2 FQNNGV. The CDR3, as DNA: TGTGCCAGCAGCCGCCCCGGGGTAAATGAGCAGTTCTTC. Protein: CASSRPGVNEQFF.